Below are 30 T cell receptor beta chains sequenced from a single sample in a study of T cells in Graves' hyperthyroidism and ophthalmopathy. It was RNA transcripts that yielded the amplified TCR beta CDR3 regions. Primed by the HTBI set, a first-round RT-PCR was run on the TCR CDR3. TCRdb reprocessed the multiplex PCR reads via MiXCR and lists one record per CDR3 protein. The table shows around 240,000 distinct CDR3 sequences, with less than 20% occurring only once. The sequenced sample was blood. The receptors were gathered from a woman aged 18 to 35 with Graves' ophthalmopathy.

This clonotype appeared many times. The rearrangement uses TRBV7-9 and TRBJ2-1; TRBD2 is a possible D gene (6 bases). The germline gives CDR1 SEHNR, CDR2 FQNEAQ (reference sequence). This CDR3 region has 15 residues. V shed 1 base and J shed 7 bases, with 14 bases lying between them. CDR3 protein: CASSLVIAEGNEQFF. The CDR3 nucleotides read TGTGCCAGCAGCTTAGTGATAGCGGAGGGGAATGAGCAGTTCTTC.

In its sample, this clonotype was seen many times. The V and J genes are TRBV5-6 and TRBJ2-5; TRBD1 matches at 10 bases. V trimming: 4 bases; J trimming: 4 bases; junction bases outside the gene matches: 10. The length of the CDR3 is 16 residues. From germline, CDR1 is SGHDT and CDR2 YYEEEE. CDR3 in amino acids: CASSGGTGVVIETQYF. The DNA of the CDR3 is TGTGCCAGCAGCGGGGGGACAGGGGTCGTAATAGAGACCCAGTACTTC. Full variable domain (remainder filled in from reference TRBV5-6 and TRBJ2-5): DAGVTQSPTHLIKTRGQQVTLRCSPKSGHDTVSWYQQALGQGPQFIFQYYEEEERQRGNFPDRFSGHQFPNYSSELNVNALLLGDSALYLCASSGGTGVVIETQYFGPGTRLLVL.

This clonotype was counted ten times or more. This sequence joins TRBV5-5 and TRBJ2-1, with 15 nucleotides matching TRBD2. V lost 2 bases to trimming and J lost 3 bases; unmatched junction nucleotides: 3. Germline values: CDR1 SGHKS, CDR2 YYEKEE (reference sequence). The CDR3 length is 17 residues. DNA for the CDR3: TGTGCCAGCAGCTTAGGACTAGCGGGGGGGCACTACAATGAGCAGTTCTTC. Protein: CASSLGLAGGHYNEQFF.

This clonotype was seen at least ten times. The chain joins TRBV28 to TRBJ1-2, with D uncertain. V lost 5 bases, J lost 7 bases, and 14 bases lay in between. The CDR3 totals 13 residues. Germline V lookup: CDR1 MDHEN, CDR2 SYDVKM. The CDR3 protein is CASSLQGIGGYTF. In DNA, the CDR3 is TGTGCCAGCAGTCTACAAGGGATAGGTGGCTACACCTTC.

This clonotype was counted at least ten times. The chain is built from TRBV7-6 and TRBJ2-3, with TRBD2 matching over 9 bases. The CDR3 totals 15 residues. J lost 1 base, V lost 5 bases, and 4 bases had no gene match. Germline V CDR1 and CDR2: SGHVS, FNYEAQ. CDR3 sequence (DNA): TGTGCCAGCAGCCAAAGCGGGGGGCGCACAGATACGCAGTATTTT. Residues: CASSQSGGRTDTQYF. The full variable domain, in which reference TRBV7-6 and TRBJ2-3 provide the parts outside the CDR3, is GAGVSQSPRYKVTKRGQDVALRCDPISGHVSLYWYRQALGQGPEFLTYFNYEAQQDKSGLPNDRFSAERPEGSISTLTIQRTEQRDSAMYRCASSQSGGRTDTQYFGPGTRLTVL.

The DNA of the CDR3 is TGCAGTGCTCTCAGGGGGATCTCCTACGAGCAGTACTTC. Translating gives CSALRGISYEQYF. The chain carries TRBV20-1 and TRBJ2-7; 7 bases align to TRBD1. With 5 bases clipped from V and 0 bases from J, the junction kept 4 bases outside the gene matches. Germline CDR1 DFQATT, CDR2 SNEGSKA (reference sequence). This CDR3 spans 13 amino acids.

This clonotype was seen repeatedly, ten times or more. V and J are TRBV29-1 and TRBJ2-2; unclear D gene. Trimming left V 4 bases short and J 6 bases short, with 15 bases between. The CDR3 is 14 amino acids. CDR1 is SQVTM, CDR2 ANQGSEA, per germline. CDR3: CSVALSGYAGELFF. The CDR3 DNA is TGCAGCGTTGCCCTTTCGGGTTACGCCGGGGAGCTGTTTTTT.

This clonotype occurred many times. The chain employs TRBV28 and TRBJ1-5; D not resolved. The CDR3 has 12 residues. Between the trimmed V and J ends, which lost 5 bases and 4 bases, there was a span of 6 bases. Looked up from germline, CDR1 is MDHEN and CDR2 is SYDVKM. The chain's CDR3 is CASSLLNQPQHF. The CDR3 DNA follows: TGTGCCAGCAGTCTTTTAAATCAGCCCCAGCATTTT.

This clonotype appeared a few times. The chain carries TRBV24-1 and TRBJ1-2; the D is unclear. Germline V gives CDR1 KGHDR, CDR2 SFDVKD. CDR3 length: 16 residues. Trimming took off 3 bases at V and 2 bases at J, with 15 bases between the two ends. In DNA, the CDR3 is TGTGCCACCAGTGATACGCGGGGAGGTAGGAACTATGGCTACACCTTC. Residues: CATSDTRGGRNYGYTF.

The gene calls are TRBV29-1 and TRBJ2-1, with a tentative D call TRBD2 (5 bases). V lost 4 bases and J 8 bases, leaving 12 bases between the germline ends. CDR3 length: 12 residues. CDR1 is SQVTM, CDR2 ANQGSEA, per germline. Here the CDR3 DNA reads TGCAGCGTTGGGCGGGTTGGGGATGAGCAGTTCTTC. Translating it yields CSVGRVGDEQFF.

V and J are TRBV20-1 and TRBJ2-7; the match to TRBD1 covers 8 bases. Germline CDR1 is DFQATT and CDR2 is SNEGSKA (reference sequence). The junction had 12 bases not matched to a gene; V was cut back by 7 bases and J by 7 bases. The CDR3 is 13 residues long. CDR3 in DNA: TGCAGTGTGCGACCCGGGACAGGTTGGGAGCAGTACTTC. Protein product: CSVRPGTGWEQYF.

The chain recombines TRBV4-1 with TRBJ1-3; no clear D. Deletions cut 0 bases from V and 0 bases from J, with 9 bases between. The germline gives CDR1 MGHRA, CDR2 YSYEKL. The CDR3 is 16 residues long. The CDR3 here is CASSQELTASGNTIYF. CDR3 nucleotide sequence: TGCGCCAGCAGCCAAGAATTAACAGCCTCTGGAAACACCATATATTTT.

This clonotype has a count of ten or more. This chain joins TRBV10-2 and TRBJ2-1, with TRBD2 matching 11 bases. The CDR3 is made up of 15 amino acids. Per the germline V gene, CDR1 is WSHSY and CDR2 is SAAADI. V shed 3 bases and J 7 bases; nucleotides not matched to a gene: 5. CDR3: CASSDSGGARNEQFF. CDR3 nucleotide sequence: TGCGCCAGCAGTGATAGCGGGGGGGCCCGAAATGAGCAGTTCTTC.

This clonotype occurred many times. This chain uses TRBV27 with TRBJ2-1; 11 bases are shared with TRBD2. The CDR3 covers 16 residues. The ends lost 4 bases at V and 1 base at J; junction bases unmatched: 3. Germline assignment: CDR1 MNHEY and CDR2 SMNVEV (reference sequence). Here the CDR3 DNA reads TGTGCCAGCAGTTGGGCTAGCGGGAGGTCCTACAATGAGCAGTTCTTC. Its translation is CASSWASGRSYNEQFF.

This clonotype was seen ten or more times. This rearrangement joins TRBV28 to TRBJ2-2; no clear D gene. The germline V gene has CDR1 MDHEN and CDR2 SYDVKM. The ends were cut back, 2 bases at V and 4 bases at J, with 8 bases in the middle. The CDR3 is 14 amino acids. CDR3 DNA sequence: TGTGCCAGCAGTTTAACTCATTTCACCGGGGAGCTGTTTTTT. Protein: CASSLTHFTGELFF.

This clonotype has ten or more counts. This chain uses TRBV19 with TRBJ1-1; 10 positions agree with TRBD1. Trimming cost V 4 bases and J 1 base; bases outside gene matches: 6. In germline, CDR1 is LNHDA, CDR2 SQIVND (reference sequence). The CDR3 totals 16 residues. The CDR3 sequence is CASSNMRTGGNTEAFF. The CDR3 DNA follows: TGTGCCAGTAGTAACATGAGGACAGGGGGGAACACTGAAGCTTTCTTT. The full variable domain, its missing parts supplied by reference TRBV19 and TRBJ1-1, is DGGITQSPKYLFRKEGQNVTLSCEQNLNHDAMYWYRQDPGQGLRLIYYSQIVNDFQKGDIAEGYSVSREKKESFPLTVTSAQKNPTAFYLCASSNMRTGGNTEAFFGQGTRLTVV.

This clonotype was seen repeatedly, ten times or more. The rearrangement uses TRBV2 and TRBJ1-1; D is possibly TRBD1 (5 bases). Trimming cost V 4 bases and J 5 bases, with 11 bases left between them. The CDR3 runs 13 residues. Germline V lookup: CDR1 SNHLY, CDR2 FYNNEI. CDR3 nucleotide sequence: TGTGCCAGCAGTGCAGGGAGTTGGACTGAAGCTTTCTTT. The encoded protein is CASSAGSWTEAFF.

This clonotype was observed many times. The chain joins TRBV28 to TRBJ2-2; TRBD2 might be the D (5 bases). V lost 3 bases and J lost 4, with 15 bases in between. This CDR3 has 16 residues. CDR1 MDHEN and CDR2 SYDVKM come from the germline V gene. CDR3 loop: CASSFVKGESTGELFF. CDR3 in DNA: TGTGCCAGCAGTTTTGTCAAGGGAGAGAGCACCGGGGAGCTGTTTTTT. Full variable domain (missing parts from reference TRBV28 and TRBJ2-2): DVKVTQSSRYLVKRTGEKVFLECVQDMDHENMFWYRQDPGLGLRLIYFSYDVKMKEKGDIPEGYSVSREKKERFSLILESASTNQTSMYLCASSFVKGESTGELFFGEGSRLTVL.

Many counts were recorded for this clonotype. The V and J genes are TRBV28 and TRBJ1-3, with D perhaps TRBD1 (6 bases). The CDR3 is 16 amino acids. Trimming removed 5 bases from V and 3 bases from J, with 17 bases in between. Germline CDR1 MDHEN, CDR2 SYDVKM. CDR3 DNA: TGTGCCAGCAGTACGCCCAGGGGTGGGATTGGAAACACCATATATTTT. Its protein product is CASSTPRGGIGNTIYF.

This chain connects TRBV28 to TRBJ1-5, with 11 positions matching TRBD1. This CDR3 is 17 amino acids long. The V gene's germline CDR1 is MDHEN and CDR2 SYDVKM. V shed 6 bases and J 7 bases; nucleotides not matched to a gene: 14. The CDR3 bases are TGTGCCAGCAGATCCTCCGGGACAGGGGGAAGTCGGCAGCCCCAGCATTTT. Translating it yields CASRSSGTGGSRQPQHF.

This clonotype was seen ten or more times. This chain links TRBV6-6 with TRBJ1-2; 7 bases are a match to TRBD1. The junction had 9 bases not matched to a gene; V was cut back by 0 bases and J by 8 bases. Germline values: CDR1 MNHNY, CDR2 SVGAGI (reference sequence). The CDR3 contains 15 residues. CDR3 nucleotide sequence: TGTGCCAGCAGTTACTCGATACAGGGGAATTTCGGCTACACCTTC. It translates to CASSYSIQGNFGYTF.

This clonotype was recorded at least ten times. The J gene is TRBJ2-1, the V gene TRBV6-1; D not certain. Germline V lookup: CDR1 MNHNS, CDR2 SASEGT. The CDR3 totals 14 residues. V lost 7 bases to trimming and J lost 4 bases, with 14 bases between them. The CDR3 DNA reads TGTGCCAGCACCACACATGGCGGTTACAATGAGCAGTTCTTC. Encoded protein: CASTTHGGYNEQFF.

This clonotype was observed many times. V and J are TRBV6-1 and TRBJ2-2, with 10 bases lining up with TRBD2. With V trimmed by 8 bases and J by 4 bases, 7 bases remained unmatched. The CDR3 loop spans 15 amino acids. CDR1 MNHNS and CDR2 SASEGT come from the germline V gene. Here the CDR3 DNA reads TGTGCCAGCTTTGGACTAGCGGAGATCACCGGGGAGCTGTTTTTT. It is translated as CASFGLAEITGELFF.

This clonotype was counted ten times or more. The chain combines TRBV28 with TRBJ2-3; D is perhaps TRBD1 (5 bases). The CDR3 extends over 15 amino acids. The V gene's germline CDR1 is MDHEN and CDR2 SYDVKM. Trimming pared 7 bases from V and 0 bases from J, leaving 14 bases between. The CDR3 nucleotides read TGTGCCAGCACCATTGGGGCAGCTAGCACAGATACGCAGTATTTT. Translation gives CASTIGAASTDTQYF.

The chain carries TRBV3-1 and TRBJ1-1; D is unclear. The germline V gene encodes CDR1 LGHDT and CDR2 YNNKEL (reference sequence). The V gene lost 4 bases and the J gene lost 3 bases, with 6 bases spanning the gap. The CDR3 has 12 amino acids. The chain's CDR3 is CASSRWDTEAFF. The CDR3 bases are TGTGCCAGCAGCCGATGGGACACTGAAGCTTTCTTT. Together with reference TRBV3-1 and TRBJ1-1, the CDR3 gives the full variable domain: DTAVSQTPKYLVTQMGNDKSIKCEQNLGHDTMYWYKQDSKKFLKIMFSYNNKELIINETVPNRFSPKSPDKAHLNLHINSLELGDSAVYFCASSRWDTEAFFGQGTRLTVV.

This clonotype has at least ten counts. The chain employs TRBV6-1 and TRBJ2-1; D may be TRBD1 or TRBD2 (5 bases each). The CDR3 sequence is 13 residues long. Per the germline V gene, CDR1 is MNHNS and CDR2 is SASEGT. V dropped 2 bases and J dropped 11 bases, with 13 bases sitting between them. The CDR3 bases are TGTGCCAGCAGTGAACTAGGGACGGGACAGCAGTTCTTC. This encodes CASSELGTGQQFF.

This clonotype was observed at least ten times. This rearrangement joins TRBV28 to TRBJ1-2; 7 bases match TRBD1. V gave up 2 bases and J gave up 4 bases; unmatched junction bases: 1. The CDR3 spans 13 residues. The germline V gene has CDR1 MDHEN and CDR2 SYDVKM. CDR3 sequence reads: CASSLRTGYGYTF. The CDR3 nucleotides read TGTGCCAGCAGTTTAAGGACAGGCTATGGCTACACCTTC.

This clonotype was detected many times. The CDR3 DNA is TGTGCCAGCAGGCGGGCAGGGGAAAATAATCAGCCCCAGCATTTT. Protein: CASRRAGENNQPQHF. The chain employs TRBV6-2 or TRBV6-3 and TRBJ1-5; a possible D gene is TRBD1 (6 bases). The CDR3 spans 15 residues. Trimming removed 6 bases from V and 4 bases from J, with 16 bases in between. CDR1 and CDR2 (germline): MNHEY, SVGEGT.

The J gene is TRBJ2-7, the V gene TRBV7-9; TRBD2 aligns across 11 bases. This CDR3 spans 16 amino acids. V lost 5 bases and J lost 1; bases outside the gene matches: 7. CDR1 is SEHNR, CDR2 FQNEAQ, per germline (reference sequence). The CDR3 here is CASSQLAGVGSYEQYF. The CDR3 coding sequence is TGTGCCAGCAGCCAACTAGCGGGAGTGGGTTCCTACGAGCAGTACTTC.

This clonotype was picked up many times. The chain recombines TRBV7-3 with TRBJ2-3; 9 bases are a match to TRBD2. The V gene end was trimmed by 5 bases and the J gene end by 6 bases; junction bases not matched to a gene: 6. The CDR3 consists of 14 residues. Germline-derived CDR1 and CDR2 are SGHTA and FQGTGA. The chain's CDR3 is CASSLRLAADTQYF. The CDR3 DNA is TGTGCCAGCAGCCTCAGACTAGCGGCGGATACGCAGTATTTT.